One T cell receptor (beta chain) is described in this entry. Its antigen target is currently unknown. Base qualities are not at hand, and no much larger clone is one base apart. One collaborating source in Seattle enrolled patients while the patients were actively infected and followed the patients over time throughout the course of disease. The collaborating institutions used their own protocols to collect whole blood in K2EDTA tubes. For TCRbeta analysis, collaborators shipped samples in one of three forms: frozen whole blood, isolated PBMCs, or DNA extracted from either of those sample types. V is pruned by 0 bases and J by 5 bases, leaving 11 bases of the junction without a gene match. Per the germline V gene, LGHNA is the CDR1 and YSLEER is the CDR2. Taken from cysteine to phenylalanine, the CDR3 has 18 residues. The DNA shown is the 54-base CDR3, in frame from base 1. The immunoSEQ Assay, a bias-controlled multiplex PCR, was used to amplify TCRbeta CDR3 regions from genomic DNA. The authors' pipeline ran thus. The number of nucleated cells in each sample was estimated from the amplification of reference gene primers within the assay. To quantify the absolute abundance of each unique TCRbeta CDR3 rearrangement, sequence reads were collapsed and filtered. For each sample, productive Simpson clonality was calculated as the square root of Simpson's diversity index over productive rearrangements. TCRdb limited this immuneACCESS table to in-frame rearrangements with V and J called. A share of clones is missing; checked studies link under half to unresolved V genes, and the rest is unexplained. V and J calls and clone size are given by that table; D and trimming were obtained from the DNA. For this sample there are 150,000 to 200,000 clones; over 90% appear just once. Roughly 2% of the sample is in the top ten clones.

This specimen comes from a study of blood T cell repertoires in COVID-19 (dated by TCRdb to 2020 to 2021). Background on the whole study: Collaborator samples came from the United States, Italy and Spain and covered acute and convalescent phases of COVID-19. The material from the prospective study consisted of cDNA or gDNA derived from T cells, B-cell-depleted T cells, or PBMCs. Deeply sampled blood TCRbeta repertoires from subjects exposed to, actively infected with, or recovered from COVID-19 were included in the dataset. The repertoires were released in a freely available public database intended as a resource for research on the immune response to SARS-CoV-2. Samples came from the ongoing ImmuneRACE study (first 160 participants) plus 1,254 subjects from 6 global collaborators. Nearly every sample came with metadata listing a de-identified subject ID, COVID-19 status, age in years and sex. HLA class I and class II types, where available, came from metadata supplied by the sample provider rather than from assay-based typing. The research as a whole found: The amount of clinical and demographic metadata varied by source and participant and was provided uncurated.

Sequenced input: peripheral blood. The sequence joins TRBV4-3 to TRBJ2-3; TRBD2 matches 10 bases in the middle. The sequence was collected from a woman aged 55-69 years with COVID-19, enrolled during active disease. The CDR3 sequence is CASSQEPRAGGPGDTQYF. The nucleotide sequence is given as TGCGCCAGCAGCCAAGAGCCGAGAGCGGGGGGGCCCGGAGATACGCAGTATTTT.